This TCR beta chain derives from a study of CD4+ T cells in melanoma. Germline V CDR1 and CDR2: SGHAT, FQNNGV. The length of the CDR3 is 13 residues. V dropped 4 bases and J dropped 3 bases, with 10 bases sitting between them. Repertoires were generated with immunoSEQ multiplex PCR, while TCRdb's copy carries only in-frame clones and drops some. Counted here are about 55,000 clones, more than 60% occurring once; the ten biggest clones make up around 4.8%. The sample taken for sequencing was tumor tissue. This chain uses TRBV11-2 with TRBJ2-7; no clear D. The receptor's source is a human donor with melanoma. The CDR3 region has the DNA TGTGCCAGCAGCTCTTTCCAGGACTACGAGCAGTACTTC. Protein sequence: CASSSFQDYEQYF.